This T cell receptor (beta chain) was documented in a study of sequential checkpoint blockade in melanoma. The sample's treatment: randomized to nivolumab then ipilimumab (arm A) or the reverse (arm B). Sequenced by immunoSEQ multiplex PCR; TCRdb stores in-frame clones only, minus some. The table lists approximately 18,000 clones, 80% of them singletons, with 12% in the top ten. This TCR came from a human donor with melanoma. Sequenced material: CD8+ T cells sorted from blood (inferred from file names), taken from a patient given nivolumab and ipilimumab in sequence.

The chain's CDR3 is CASSLRLALEEQYF. As DNA, the CDR3 is TGTGCCAGCTCACTCCGACTAGCCTTGGAAGAGCAGTACTTC. The chain couples TRBV18 to TRBJ2-7, with 7 nucleotides matching TRBD2. The V and J ends lost 4 bases and 7 bases, in that order; junction bases with no gene match: 10. This CDR3 is built from 14 residues. Germline CDR1 KGHSH, CDR2 LQKENI. The variable domain in full, completed from reference TRBV18 and TRBJ2-7, reads NAGVMQNPRHLVRRRGQEARLRCSPMKGHSHVYWYRQLPEEGLKFMVYLQKENIIDESGMPKERFSAEFPKEGPSILRIQQVVRGDSAAYFCASSLRLALEEQYFGPGTRLTVT.